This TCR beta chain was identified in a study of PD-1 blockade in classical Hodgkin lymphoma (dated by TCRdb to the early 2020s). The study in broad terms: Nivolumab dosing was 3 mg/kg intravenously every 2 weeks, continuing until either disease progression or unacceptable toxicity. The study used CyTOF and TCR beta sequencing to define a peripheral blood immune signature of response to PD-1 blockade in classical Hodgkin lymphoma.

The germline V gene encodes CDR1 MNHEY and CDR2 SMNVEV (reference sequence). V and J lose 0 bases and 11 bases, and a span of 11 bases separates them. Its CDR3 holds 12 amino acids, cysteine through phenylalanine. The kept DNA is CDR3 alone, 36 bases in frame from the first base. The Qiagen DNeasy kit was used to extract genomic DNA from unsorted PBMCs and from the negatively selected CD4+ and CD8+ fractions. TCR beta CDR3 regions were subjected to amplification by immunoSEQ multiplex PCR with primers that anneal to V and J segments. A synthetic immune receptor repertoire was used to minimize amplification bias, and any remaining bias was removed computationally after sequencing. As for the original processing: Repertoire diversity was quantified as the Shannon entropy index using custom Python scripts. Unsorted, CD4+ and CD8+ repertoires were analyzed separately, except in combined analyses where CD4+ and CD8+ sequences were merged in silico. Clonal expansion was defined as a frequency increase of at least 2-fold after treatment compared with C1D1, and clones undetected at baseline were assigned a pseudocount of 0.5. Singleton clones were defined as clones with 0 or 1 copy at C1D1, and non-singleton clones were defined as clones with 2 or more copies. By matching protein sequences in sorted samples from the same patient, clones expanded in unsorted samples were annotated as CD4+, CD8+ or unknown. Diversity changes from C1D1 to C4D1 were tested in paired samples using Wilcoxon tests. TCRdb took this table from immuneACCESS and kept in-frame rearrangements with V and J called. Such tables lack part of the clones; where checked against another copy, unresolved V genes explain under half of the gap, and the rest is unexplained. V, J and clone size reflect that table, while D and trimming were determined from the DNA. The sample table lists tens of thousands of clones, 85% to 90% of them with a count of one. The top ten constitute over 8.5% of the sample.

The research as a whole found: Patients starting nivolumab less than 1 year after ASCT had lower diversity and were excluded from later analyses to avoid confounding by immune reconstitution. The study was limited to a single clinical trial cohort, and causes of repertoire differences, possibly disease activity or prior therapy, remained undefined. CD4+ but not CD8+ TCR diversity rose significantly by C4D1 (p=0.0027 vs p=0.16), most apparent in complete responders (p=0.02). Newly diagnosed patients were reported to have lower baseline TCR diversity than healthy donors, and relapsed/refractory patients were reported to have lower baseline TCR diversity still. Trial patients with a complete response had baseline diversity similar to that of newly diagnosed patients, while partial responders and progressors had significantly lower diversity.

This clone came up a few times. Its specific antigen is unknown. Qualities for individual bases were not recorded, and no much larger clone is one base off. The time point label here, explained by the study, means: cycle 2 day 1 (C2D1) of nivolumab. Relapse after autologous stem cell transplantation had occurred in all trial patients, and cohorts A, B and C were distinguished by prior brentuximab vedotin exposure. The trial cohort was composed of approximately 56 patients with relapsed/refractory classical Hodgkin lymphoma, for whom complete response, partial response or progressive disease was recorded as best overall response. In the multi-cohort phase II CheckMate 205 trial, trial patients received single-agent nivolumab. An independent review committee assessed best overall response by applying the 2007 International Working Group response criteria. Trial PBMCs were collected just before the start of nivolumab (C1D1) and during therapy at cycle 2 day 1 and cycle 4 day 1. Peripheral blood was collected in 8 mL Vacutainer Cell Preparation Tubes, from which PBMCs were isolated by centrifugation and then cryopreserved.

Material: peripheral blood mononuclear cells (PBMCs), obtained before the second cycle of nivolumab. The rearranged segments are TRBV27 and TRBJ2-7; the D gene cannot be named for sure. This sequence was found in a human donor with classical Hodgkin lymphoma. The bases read TGTGCCAGCAGTTTATCAGGCGGAGAGAAGTACTTC. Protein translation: CASSLSGGEKYF.